Each of the 28 T cell receptor beta chains below was sequenced from the same sample in a study of blood T cell repertoires in COVID-19 (dated by TCRdb to the early 2020s). Libraries were made using the immunoSEQ multiplex PCR assay. Here the immuneACCESS table is served through TCRdb, limited to in-frame sequences with V and J called. Missing clones are a known gap in these copies; in checked studies unresolved V genes cover under half, and the rest lacks a known reason. For this sample the table gives roughly 250,000 clones, of which about 76% were detected only once. The ten largest clonotypes hold 2.5% to 3% of the sample. Sequenced sample: peripheral blood. Receptors were obtained from a woman aged 55-69 years with active or convalescent COVID-19.

A few counts support this clone. The rearrangement uses TRBV6-6 and TRBJ1-1, with D possibly being TRBD1 (6 bases). This CDR3 has 15 amino acids. Per germline, CDR1 MNHNY and CDR2 SVGAGI (reference sequence). V shed 1 base and J shed 10 bases, with 19 bases lying between them. CDR3 in amino acids: CASSYLARGAGVAFF. The CDR3 nucleotides read TGTGCCAGCAGTTACTTGGCCCGGGGGGCTGGCGTAGCTTTCTTT.

The chain couples TRBV27 to TRBJ2-3, with D unresolved. There are 14 residues in the CDR3. V gave up 5 bases and J gave up 6 bases, with 15 bases separating them. Germline CDR1 is MNHEY and CDR2 is SMNVEV (reference sequence). This chain's CDR3 is CASSLSILRDTQYF. For the CDR3, the DNA is TGTGCCAGCAGTCTCAGTATCCTGCGGGATACGCAGTATTTT.

The chain links TRBV4-2 to TRBJ2-3; 7 positions agree with TRBD2. The germline gives CDR1 LGHNA, CDR2 YNFKEQ. The V segment lost 0 bases and the J segment 0 bases; nucleotides outside the gene matches: 6. The CDR3 has 17 amino acids. The CDR3 nucleotides are TGTGCCAGCAGCCAAGATCGGGCAGCGGGAAGCACAGATACGCAGTATTTT. Its translation is CASSQDRAAGSTDTQYF.

The V call is TRBV18, the J call TRBJ1-2; D might be TRBD1 (6 bases). This CDR3 spans 14 amino acids. Trimming took off 3 bases at V and 2 bases at J, with 10 bases between the two ends. Looked up from germline, CDR1 is KGHSH and CDR2 is LQKENI. The CDR3 region is CASSPDQGNYGYTF. The CDR3 DNA reads TGTGCCAGCTCACCTGACCAGGGGAACTATGGCTACACCTTC.

The CDR3, as DNA: TGTGCCAGCAGCATCCGAACTAGCGGGGACGAGCAGTTCTTC. Protein product: CASSIRTSGDEQFF. The chain couples TRBV5-4 to TRBJ2-1; 10 bases map to TRBD2. The V and J ends lost 4 bases and 10 bases, in that order; junction bases with no gene match: 8. The CDR3 has 14 amino acids. Germline CDR1 is SGHNT and CDR2 is YYREEE (reference sequence).

This sequence joins TRBV30 and TRBJ1-5; the D is unclear. CDR1 and CDR2 (germline): GTSNPN, SVGIG (reference sequence). The CDR3 contains 15 residues. V was pared by 1 base and J by 2 bases, with 12 bases between. The CDR3 spells CAWSETIRGNQPQHF. The CDR3 bases are TGTGCCTGGAGTGAGACAATCCGAGGCAATCAGCCCCAGCATTTT.

This chain uses TRBV29-1 with TRBJ1-2; unclear D gene. V was pared by 0 bases and J by 4 bases, with 9 bases between. Germline V gene data show CDR1 as SQVTM and CDR2 as ANQGSEA. This CDR3 comprises 13 residues. Written as DNA, the CDR3 is TGCAGCGTTGAAGAGGGCCCTTCCTATGGCTACACCTTC. It encodes CSVEEGPSYGYTF.

The gene calls are TRBV21-1 and TRBJ2-3; TRBD1 was called by the table and not checked on the DNA. TRBV21-1 counts as a pseudogene. The length of the CDR3 is 14 residues. CDR3 in amino acids: CASDSGESTDTQYF. CDR3 in DNA: TGTGCCAGCGATTCAGGGGAATCTACAGATACGCAGTATTTT.

The V gene is TRBV2, the J gene TRBJ1-1; possibly TRBD1 for D (5 bases). In germline, CDR1 is SNHLY, CDR2 FYNNEI. This CDR3 is 13 amino acids long. Trimming stripped 8 bases from V and 5 bases from J, with 15 bases between. Written as DNA, the CDR3 is TGTGCCAGCGGGCAGGGCCTGCGGACTGAAGCTTTCTTT. Its translation is CASGQGLRTEAFF.

The chain couples TRBV15 to TRBJ1-2, with D perhaps matching TRBD1 (6 bases). This CDR3 contains 15 residues. The V end was cut by 3 bases, the J end by 6 bases, with 17 bases between. CDR1 and CDR2 from the germline V gene are LNHNV and YYDKDF (reference sequence). The CDR3, as DNA: TGTGCCACCAGCAGTGGTGAACCCCCAGGGGATGGCTACACCTTC. Translating gives CATSSGEPPGDGYTF.

The chain couples TRBV30 to TRBJ2-5; possibly TRBD1 for D (5 bases). Germline lookup yields CDR1 GTSNPN and CDR2 SVGIG (reference sequence). The ends were cut back, 3 bases at V and 5 bases at J, with 19 bases in the middle. The length of the CDR3 is 15 residues. CDR3 sequence reads: CAWRFLTVPMETQYF. The CDR3 nucleotides are TGTGCCTGGAGATTCCTGACAGTCCCGATGGAGACCCAGTACTTC.

The chain joins TRBV9 to TRBJ1-2; D unresolved. Germline CDR1 is SGDLS and CDR2 is YYNGEE. V dropped 0 bases and J dropped 4 bases, with 13 bases sitting between them. The CDR3 totals 15 residues. In nucleotides, the CDR3 is TGTGCCAGCAGCGTAGGGCGAGGGCTGCTCTATGGCTACACCTTC. It yields the protein CASSVGRGLLYGYTF.

This chain connects TRBV30 to TRBJ1-3, with a weak D call TRBD1 (6 bases). The ends were cut back, 6 bases at V and 7 bases at J, with 13 bases in the middle. CDR3 length equals 12 residues. The germline V gene encodes CDR1 GTSNPN and CDR2 SVGIG (reference sequence). The CDR3 DNA follows: TGTGCCTGCTCACAGGGAGGGAACACCATATATTTT. Translating it yields CACSQGGNTIYF.

The chain links TRBV4-3 to TRBJ2-7, with 12 bases that match TRBD2. CDR1 and CDR2 from the germline V gene are LGHNA and YSLEER. Trimming at V came to 0 bases and at J to 2 bases, leaving 8 bases not matched to a gene. This CDR3 comprises 18 residues. CDR3 in amino acids: CASSQDEPTSGGAYEQYF. CDR3 in DNA: TGCGCCAGCAGCCAAGATGAGCCGACTAGCGGGGGAGCCTACGAGCAGTACTTC.

The chain links TRBV4-2 to TRBJ2-7; 9 bases map to TRBD2. Germline V CDR1 and CDR2: LGHNA, YNFKEQ. Trimming at V came to 1 base and at J to 6 bases, leaving 4 bases not matched to a gene. The CDR3 sequence is 14 residues long. The CDR3: CASSQASGVGEQYF. The CDR3 region has the DNA TGTGCCAGCAGCCAAGCTAGCGGGGTAGGCGAGCAGTACTTC.

The rearrangement uses TRBV12-3 or TRBV12-4 and TRBJ1-1; D unclear. The CDR3 contains 12 residues. The ends were cut back, 6 bases at V and 9 bases at J, with 14 bases in the middle. The CDR3 protein is CASSPSWAKAFF. CDR3 in DNA: TGTGCCAGCAGCCCAAGCTGGGCCAAAGCTTTCTTT.

This chain connects TRBV30 to TRBJ1-1; D possibly corresponds to TRBD1 (5 bases). The germline gives CDR1 GTSNPN, CDR2 SVGIG (reference sequence). The CDR3 totals 11 residues. The CDR3 DNA is TGTGGGGGCACAGTGAACACTGAAGCTTTCTTT. This translates into CGGTVNTEAFF.

The chain links TRBV9 to TRBJ2-5; 7 nucleotides match TRBD1. Germline V gives CDR1 SGDLS, CDR2 YYNGEE. After removal of 4 bases from V and 5 bases from J, the junction contained 8 bases not matched to a gene. The CDR3 length is 14 residues. The CDR3 spells CASSREGAGETQYF. CDR3 DNA: TGTGCCAGCAGCCGCGAGGGGGCCGGGGAGACCCAGTACTTC.

The chain is built from TRBV19 and TRBJ1-1, with D tentatively TRBD1 (6 bases). Germline loops: CDR1 LNHDA, CDR2 SQIVND (reference sequence). The length of the CDR3 is 13 residues. V shed 8 bases and J shed 3 bases, with 13 bases lying between them. The CDR3 DNA follows: TGTGCCAGTCAACAGGGTCCCTACACTGAAGCTTTCTTT. The encoded protein is CASQQGPYTEAFF.

This clone was seen a handful of times. The V and J genes are TRBV29-1 and TRBJ1-1; D unclear. This CDR3 contains 11 residues. Germline V CDR1 and CDR2: SQVTM, ANQGSEA. The V end lost 8 bases, the J end lost 8 bases, and 15 bases lay between the germline ends. For the CDR3, the DNA is TGCAGCTTTAGGTGGAGGTTCGAAGCTTTCTTT. Protein: CSFRWRFEAFF.

V usage is TRBV6-5 and J usage is TRBJ2-5, with D perhaps TRBD2 (6 bases). The V gene lost 6 bases and the J gene lost 0 bases, with 11 bases spanning the gap. The CDR3 spans 14 residues. Germline CDR1 MNHEY, CDR2 SVGAGI. This CDR3 reads CASRGRTNQETQYF. CDR3 nucleotide sequence: TGTGCCAGCAGAGGGAGGACCAACCAAGAGACCCAGTACTTC.

This chain connects TRBV2 to TRBJ1-6; 9 positions match TRBD1. Germline V gene data show CDR1 as SNHLY and CDR2 as FYNNEI. The CDR3 is 15 residues long. Germline trimming cut 8 bases from V and 7 bases from J; bases unmatched to any gene: 9. The CDR3 is CASAPTDRGNSPLHF. CDR3 in DNA: TGTGCCAGCGCCCCCACGGACAGGGGAAATTCACCCCTCCACTTT.

The chain couples TRBV10-3 to TRBJ1-2; 11 positions agree with TRBD1. The CDR3 length is 18 residues. The J segment lost 4 bases and the V segment lost 0 bases, leaving 10 bases of the junction unmatched. CDR1 and CDR2 (germline): ENHRY, SYGVKD. DNA of the CDR3: TGTGCCATCAGTGAGTCGACTCATGGACAGGGGGCGCGCTATGGCTACACCTTC. Translating gives CAISESTHGQGARYGYTF.

This clone was counted only a few times. V is TRBV4-3 and J is TRBJ2-3, with 11 bases aligning to TRBD2. The CDR3 length is 19 residues. Germline values: CDR1 LGHNA, CDR2 YSLEER. The trim removed 0 bases at V and 6 bases at J, leaving 14 bases unmatched. CDR3 DNA: TGCGCCAGCAGCCAAGATCTGTGGCTAGCGGGGGGCTCTATGGATACGCAGTATTTT. Translating it yields CASSQDLWLAGGSMDTQYF.

The chain uses TRBV4-3 and TRBJ1-5, with 7 bases that match TRBD1. This CDR3 has 15 amino acids. Germline-derived CDR1 and CDR2 are LGHNA and YSLEER. The J segment lost 5 bases and the V segment lost 0 bases, leaving 4 bases of the junction unmatched. DNA for the CDR3: TGCGCCAGCAGCCAAGATGAGACAGGGTATCAGCCCCAGCATTTT. It yields the protein CASSQDETGYQPQHF.

The chain is built from TRBV7-9 and TRBJ1-2; 7 bases align to TRBD1. The CDR3 loop spans 15 amino acids. In germline, CDR1 is SEHNR, CDR2 FQNEAQ (reference sequence). V was pared by 5 bases and J by 4 bases, with 10 bases of the junction left unmatched. The CDR3 DNA is TGTGCCAGCAGCCCGTGGGACAGTCGTATCTATGGCTACACCTTC. Protein: CASSPWDSRIYGYTF.

This clone was detected only once. This chain links TRBV5-4 with TRBJ1-1; the D gene is possibly TRBD1 (5 bases). Trimming took off 4 bases at V and 1 base at J, with 8 bases between the two ends. Per the germline V gene, CDR1 is SGHNT and CDR2 is YYREEE (reference sequence). The CDR3 contains 13 residues. CDR3 sequence: CASSRDRNTEAFF. CDR3 nucleotides: TGTGCCAGCAGCCGTGACAGGAACACTGAAGCTTTCTTT.

The chain joins TRBV28 to TRBJ1-4; the match to TRBD1 covers 9 bases. V trimming: 10 bases; J trimming: 8 bases; junction bases outside the gene matches: 14. Germline V gene sequence: CDR1 MDHEN, CDR2 SYDVKM. This CDR3 region has 15 residues. The CDR3 loop is CATLLQGARKEKLFF. The CDR3 DNA follows: TGTGCCACACTATTACAGGGGGCAAGAAAGGAAAAACTGTTTTTT.